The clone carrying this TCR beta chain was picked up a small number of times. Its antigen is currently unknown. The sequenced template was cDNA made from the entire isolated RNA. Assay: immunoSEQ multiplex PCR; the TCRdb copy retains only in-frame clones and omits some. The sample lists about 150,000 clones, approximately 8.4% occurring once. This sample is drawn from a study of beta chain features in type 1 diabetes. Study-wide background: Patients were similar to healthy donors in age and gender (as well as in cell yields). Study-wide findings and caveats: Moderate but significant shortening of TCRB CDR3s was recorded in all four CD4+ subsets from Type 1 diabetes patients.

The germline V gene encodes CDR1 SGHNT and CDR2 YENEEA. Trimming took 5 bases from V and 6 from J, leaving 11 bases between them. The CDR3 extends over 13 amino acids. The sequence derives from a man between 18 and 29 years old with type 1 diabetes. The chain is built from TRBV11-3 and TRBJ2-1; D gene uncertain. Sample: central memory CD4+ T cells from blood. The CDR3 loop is CASSPRLRNEQFF. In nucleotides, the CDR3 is TGTGCCAGCAGCCCAAGACTTCGCAATGAGCAGTTCTTC.